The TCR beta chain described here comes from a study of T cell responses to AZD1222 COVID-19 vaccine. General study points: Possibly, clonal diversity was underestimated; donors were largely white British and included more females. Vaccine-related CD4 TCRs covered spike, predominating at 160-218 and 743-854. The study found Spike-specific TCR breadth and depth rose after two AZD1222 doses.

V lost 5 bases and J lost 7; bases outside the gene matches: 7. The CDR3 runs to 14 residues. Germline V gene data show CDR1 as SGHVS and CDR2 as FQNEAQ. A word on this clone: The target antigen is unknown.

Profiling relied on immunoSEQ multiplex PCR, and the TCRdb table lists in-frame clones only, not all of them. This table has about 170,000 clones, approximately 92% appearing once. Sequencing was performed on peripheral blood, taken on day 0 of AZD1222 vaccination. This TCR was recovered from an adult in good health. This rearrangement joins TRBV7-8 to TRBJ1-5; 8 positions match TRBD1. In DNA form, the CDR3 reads TGTGCCAGCAGCACCCGGACAGGGAAGCAGCCCCAGCATTTT. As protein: CASSTRTGKQPQHF.